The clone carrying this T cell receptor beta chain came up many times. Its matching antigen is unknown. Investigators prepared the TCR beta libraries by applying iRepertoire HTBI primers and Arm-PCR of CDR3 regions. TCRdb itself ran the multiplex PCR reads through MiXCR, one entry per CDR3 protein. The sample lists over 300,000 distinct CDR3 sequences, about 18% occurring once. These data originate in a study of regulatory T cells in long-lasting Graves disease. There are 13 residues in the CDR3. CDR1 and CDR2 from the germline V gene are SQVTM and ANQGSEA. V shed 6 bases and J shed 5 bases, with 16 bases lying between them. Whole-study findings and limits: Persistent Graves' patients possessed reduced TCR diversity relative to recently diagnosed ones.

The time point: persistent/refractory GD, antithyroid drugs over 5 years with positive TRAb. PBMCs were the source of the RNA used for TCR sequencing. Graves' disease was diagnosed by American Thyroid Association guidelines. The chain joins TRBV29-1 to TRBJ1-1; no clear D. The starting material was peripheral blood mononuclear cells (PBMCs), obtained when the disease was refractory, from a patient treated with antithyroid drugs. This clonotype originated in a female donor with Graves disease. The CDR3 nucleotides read TGCAGCGTCGTGGGGAGGGTTGGTACTGAAGCTTTCTTT. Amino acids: CSVVGRVGTEAFF.